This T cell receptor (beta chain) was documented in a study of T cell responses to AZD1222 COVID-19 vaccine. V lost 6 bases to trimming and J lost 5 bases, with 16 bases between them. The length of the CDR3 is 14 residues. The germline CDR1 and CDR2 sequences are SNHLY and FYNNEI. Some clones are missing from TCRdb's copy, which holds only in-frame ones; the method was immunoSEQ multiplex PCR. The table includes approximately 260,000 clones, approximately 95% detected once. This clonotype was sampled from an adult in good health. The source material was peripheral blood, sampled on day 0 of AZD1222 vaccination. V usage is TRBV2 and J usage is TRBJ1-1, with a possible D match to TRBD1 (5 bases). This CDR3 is CASRPISGPTEAFF. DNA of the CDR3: TGTGCCAGCAGACCAATTTCGGGACCTACTGAAGCTTTCTTT.